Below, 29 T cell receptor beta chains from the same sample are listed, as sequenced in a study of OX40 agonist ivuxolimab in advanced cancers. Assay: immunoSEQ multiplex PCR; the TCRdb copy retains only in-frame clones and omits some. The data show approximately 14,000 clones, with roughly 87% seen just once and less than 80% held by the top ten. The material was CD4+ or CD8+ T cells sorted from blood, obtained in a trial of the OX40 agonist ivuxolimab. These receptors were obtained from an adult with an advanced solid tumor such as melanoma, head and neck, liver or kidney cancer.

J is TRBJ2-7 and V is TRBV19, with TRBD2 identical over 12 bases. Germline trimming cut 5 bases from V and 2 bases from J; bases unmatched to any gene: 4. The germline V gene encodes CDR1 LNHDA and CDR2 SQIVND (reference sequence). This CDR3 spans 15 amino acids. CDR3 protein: CASSDGLAGTYEQYF. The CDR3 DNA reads TGTGCCAGTAGTGATGGACTAGCGGGGACCTACGAGCAGTACTTC. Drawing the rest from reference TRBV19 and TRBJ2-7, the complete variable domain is DGGITQSPKYLFRKEGQNVTLSCEQNLNHDAMYWYRQDPGQGLRLIYYSQIVNDFQKGDIAEGYSVSREKKESFPLTVTSAQKNPTAFYLCASSDGLAGTYEQYFGPGTRLTVT.

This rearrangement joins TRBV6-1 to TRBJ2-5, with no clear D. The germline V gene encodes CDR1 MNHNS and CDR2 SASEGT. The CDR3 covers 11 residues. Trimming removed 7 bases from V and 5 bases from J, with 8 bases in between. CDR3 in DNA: TGTGCCAGCACTAGTTCCGAGACCCAGTACTTC. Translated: CASTSSETQYF.

CDR3 sequence reads: CASSAGDSYGYTF. DNA for the CDR3: TGTGCCAGCAGCGCCGGGGACAGCTATGGCTACACCTTC. This chain joins TRBV9 and TRBJ1-2, with 7 positions matching TRBD1. Trimming cost V 3 bases and J 4 bases; bases outside gene matches: 3. The CDR3 is 13 residues long. From germline, CDR1 is SGDLS and CDR2 YYNGEE.

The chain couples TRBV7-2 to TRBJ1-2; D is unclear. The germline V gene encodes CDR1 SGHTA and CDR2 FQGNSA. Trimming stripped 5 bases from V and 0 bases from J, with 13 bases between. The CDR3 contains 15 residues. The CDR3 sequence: CASSPGSAANYGYTF. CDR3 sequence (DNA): TGTGCCAGCAGCCCCGGGAGTGCAGCTAACTATGGCTACACCTTC.

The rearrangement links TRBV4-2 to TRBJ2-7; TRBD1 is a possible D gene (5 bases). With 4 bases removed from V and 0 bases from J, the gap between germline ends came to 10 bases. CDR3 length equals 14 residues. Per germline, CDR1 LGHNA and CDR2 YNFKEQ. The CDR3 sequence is CASSPPTDSYEQYF. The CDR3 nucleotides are TGTGCCAGCAGCCCCCCGACAGACTCCTACGAGCAGTACTTC.

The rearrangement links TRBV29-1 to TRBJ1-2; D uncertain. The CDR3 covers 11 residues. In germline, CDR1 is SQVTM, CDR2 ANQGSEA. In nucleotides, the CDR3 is TGCAGTACCGCAGAGAACTATGGCTACACCTTC. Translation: CSTAENYGYTF.

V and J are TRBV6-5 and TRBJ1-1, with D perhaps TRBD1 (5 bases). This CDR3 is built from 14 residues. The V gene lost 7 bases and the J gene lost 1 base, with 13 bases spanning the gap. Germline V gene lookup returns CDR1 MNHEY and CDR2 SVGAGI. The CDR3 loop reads CASTKGPTNTEAFF. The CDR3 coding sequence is TGTGCCAGCACAAAGGGGCCCACGAACACTGAAGCTTTCTTT.

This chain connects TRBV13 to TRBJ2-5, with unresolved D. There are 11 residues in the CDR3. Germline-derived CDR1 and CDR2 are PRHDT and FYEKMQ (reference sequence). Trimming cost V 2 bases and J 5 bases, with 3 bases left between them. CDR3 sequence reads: CASSLRETQYF. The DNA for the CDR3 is TGTGCCAGCAGCTTACGGGAGACCCAGTACTTC.

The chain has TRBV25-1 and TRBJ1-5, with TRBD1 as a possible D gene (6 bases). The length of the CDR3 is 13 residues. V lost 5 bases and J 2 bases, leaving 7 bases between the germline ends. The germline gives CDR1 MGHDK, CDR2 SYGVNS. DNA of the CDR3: TGTGCCAGCAGTAAGGGGGGCAATCAGCCCCAGCATTTT. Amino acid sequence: CASSKGGNQPQHF. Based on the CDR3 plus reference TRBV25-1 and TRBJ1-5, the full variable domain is EADIYQTPRYLVIGTGKKITLECSQTMGHDKMYWYQQDPGMELHLIHYSYGVNSTEKGDLSSESTVSRIRTEHFPLTLESARPSHTSQYLCASSKGGNQPQHFGDGTRLSIL.

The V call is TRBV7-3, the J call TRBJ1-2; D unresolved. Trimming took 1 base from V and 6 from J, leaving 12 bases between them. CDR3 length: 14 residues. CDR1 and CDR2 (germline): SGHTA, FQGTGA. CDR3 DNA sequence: TGTGCCAGCAGCTTAAATGGGATTAGAGATGGCTACACCTTC. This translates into CASSLNGIRDGYTF.

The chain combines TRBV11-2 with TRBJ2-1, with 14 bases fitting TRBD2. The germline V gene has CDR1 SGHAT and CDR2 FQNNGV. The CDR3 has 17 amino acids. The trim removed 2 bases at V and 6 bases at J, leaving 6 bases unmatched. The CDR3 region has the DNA TGTGCCAGCAGCTTACCCGGGACTAGCGGGGGAGTCAATGAGCAGTTCTTC. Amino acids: CASSLPGTSGGVNEQFF.

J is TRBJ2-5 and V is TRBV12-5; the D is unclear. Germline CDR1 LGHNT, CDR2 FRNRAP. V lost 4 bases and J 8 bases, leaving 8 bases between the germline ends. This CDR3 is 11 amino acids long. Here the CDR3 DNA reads TGTGCTAGTGGTTCGCTTAGTACCCAGTACTTC. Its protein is CASGSLSTQYF.

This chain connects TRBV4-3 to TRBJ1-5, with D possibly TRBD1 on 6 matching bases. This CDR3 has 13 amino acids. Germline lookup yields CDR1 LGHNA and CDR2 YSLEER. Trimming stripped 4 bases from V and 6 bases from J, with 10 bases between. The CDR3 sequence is CASSLEGGQPQHF. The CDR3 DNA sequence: TGCGCCAGCAGCCTCGAGGGGGGTCAGCCCCAGCATTTT.

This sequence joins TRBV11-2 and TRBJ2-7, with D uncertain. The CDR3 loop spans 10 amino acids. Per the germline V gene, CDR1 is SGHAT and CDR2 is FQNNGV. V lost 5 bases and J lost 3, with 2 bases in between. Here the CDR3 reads CASSDYEQYF. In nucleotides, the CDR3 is TGTGCCAGCAGCGACTACGAGCAGTACTTC.

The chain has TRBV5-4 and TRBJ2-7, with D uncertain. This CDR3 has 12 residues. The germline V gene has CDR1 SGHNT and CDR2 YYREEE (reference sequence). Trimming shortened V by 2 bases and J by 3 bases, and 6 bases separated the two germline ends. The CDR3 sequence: CASSFTNYEQYF. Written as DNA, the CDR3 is TGTGCCAGCAGCTTTACTAACTACGAGCAGTACTTC.

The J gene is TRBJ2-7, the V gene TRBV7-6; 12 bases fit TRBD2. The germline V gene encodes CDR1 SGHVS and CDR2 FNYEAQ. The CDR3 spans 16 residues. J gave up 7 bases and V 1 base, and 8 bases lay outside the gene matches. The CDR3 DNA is TGTGCCAGCAGCTTAGAGCTAGCGGGAGGGCCCGGGGAGCAGTACTTC. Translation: CASSLELAGGPGEQYF.

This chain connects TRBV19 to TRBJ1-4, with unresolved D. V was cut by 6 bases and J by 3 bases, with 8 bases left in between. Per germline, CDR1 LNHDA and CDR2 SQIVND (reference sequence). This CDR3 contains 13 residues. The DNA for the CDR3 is TGTGCCAGTAGCCCTATGGCTAATGAAAAACTGTTTTTT. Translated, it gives CASSPMANEKLFF.

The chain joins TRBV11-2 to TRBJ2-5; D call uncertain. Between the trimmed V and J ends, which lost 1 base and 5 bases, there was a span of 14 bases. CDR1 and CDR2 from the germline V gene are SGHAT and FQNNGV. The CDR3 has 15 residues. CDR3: CASSLGWRMEETQYF. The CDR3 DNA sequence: TGTGCCAGCAGCTTAGGTTGGCGGATGGAGGAGACCCAGTACTTC.

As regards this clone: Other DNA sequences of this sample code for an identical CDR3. The CDR3: CASSPPGRWATEAFF. The CDR3 DNA sequence: TGTGCCAGCAGTCCACCGGGACGGTGGGCGACTGAAGCTTTCTTT. J is TRBJ1-1 and V is TRBV28; a weak D match, TRBD1 (5 bases). The CDR3 length is 15 residues. Germline lookup yields CDR1 MDHEN and CDR2 SYDVKM. V lost 5 bases to trimming and J lost 5 bases, with 18 bases between them.

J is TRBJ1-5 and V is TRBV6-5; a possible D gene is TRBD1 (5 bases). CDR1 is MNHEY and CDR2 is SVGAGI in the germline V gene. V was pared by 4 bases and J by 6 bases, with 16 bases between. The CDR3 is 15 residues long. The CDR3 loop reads CASSSTAQGGQPQHF. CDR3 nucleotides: TGTGCCAGCAGTTCTACCGCTCAGGGAGGTCAGCCCCAGCATTTT.

The CDR3 DNA sequence: TGTGCCAGCAGCTCTAGCGGGGGGGCTTACTACGAGCAGTACTTC. As protein: CASSSSGGAYYEQYF. The chain is built from TRBV9 and TRBJ2-7, with TRBD2 matching over 12 bases. V lost 4 bases to trimming and J lost 3 bases; unmatched junction nucleotides: 5. Germline CDR1 and CDR2: SGDLS and YYNGEE. The CDR3 totals 15 residues.

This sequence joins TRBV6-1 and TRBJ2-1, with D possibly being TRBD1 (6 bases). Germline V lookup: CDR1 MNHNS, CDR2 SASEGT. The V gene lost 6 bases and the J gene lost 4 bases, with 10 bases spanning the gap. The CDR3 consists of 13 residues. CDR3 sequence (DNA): TGTGCCAGCAGCGACGGACAGTACAATGAGCAGTTCTTC. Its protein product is CASSDGQYNEQFF.

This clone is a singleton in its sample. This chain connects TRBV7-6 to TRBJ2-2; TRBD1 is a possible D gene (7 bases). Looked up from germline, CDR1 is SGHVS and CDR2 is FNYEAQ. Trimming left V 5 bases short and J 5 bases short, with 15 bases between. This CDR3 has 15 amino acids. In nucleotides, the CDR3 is TGTGCCAGCAGCCCGCGGGCAGGGGGGACCGGGGAGCTGTTTTTT. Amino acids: CASSPRAGGTGELFF.

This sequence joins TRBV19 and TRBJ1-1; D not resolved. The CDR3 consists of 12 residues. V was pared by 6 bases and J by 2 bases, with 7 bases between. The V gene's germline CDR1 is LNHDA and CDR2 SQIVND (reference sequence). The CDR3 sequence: CASRTLNTEAFF. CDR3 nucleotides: TGTGCCAGTAGGACATTAAACACTGAAGCTTTCTTT.

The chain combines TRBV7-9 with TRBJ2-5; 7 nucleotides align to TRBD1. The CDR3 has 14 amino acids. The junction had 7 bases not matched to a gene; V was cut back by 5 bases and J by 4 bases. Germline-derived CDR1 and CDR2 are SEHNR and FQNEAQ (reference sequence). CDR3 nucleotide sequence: TGTGCCAGCAGCGTCACAGGGGATGGAGAGACCCAGTACTTC. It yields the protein CASSVTGDGETQYF.

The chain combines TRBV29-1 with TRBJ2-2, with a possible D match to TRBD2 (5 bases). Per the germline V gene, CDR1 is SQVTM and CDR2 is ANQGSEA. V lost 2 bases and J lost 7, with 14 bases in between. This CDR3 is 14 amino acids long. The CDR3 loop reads CSVESARAVGELFF. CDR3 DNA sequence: TGCAGCGTTGAAAGCGCGCGAGCGGTCGGGGAGCTGTTTTTT.

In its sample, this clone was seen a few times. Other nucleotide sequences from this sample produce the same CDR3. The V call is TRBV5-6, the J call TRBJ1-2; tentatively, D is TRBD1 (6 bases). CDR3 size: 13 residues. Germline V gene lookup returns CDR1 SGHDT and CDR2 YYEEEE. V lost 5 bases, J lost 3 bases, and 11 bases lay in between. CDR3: CASRSTGHYGYTF. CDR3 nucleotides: TGTGCCAGCAGGTCCACAGGGCACTATGGCTACACCTTC.

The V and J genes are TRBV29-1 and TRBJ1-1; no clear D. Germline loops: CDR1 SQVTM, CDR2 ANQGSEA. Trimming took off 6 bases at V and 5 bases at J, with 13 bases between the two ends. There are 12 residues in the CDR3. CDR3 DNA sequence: TGCAGCGTCTGGTTTGGTGGGACTGAAGCTTTCTTT. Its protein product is CSVWFGGTEAFF.

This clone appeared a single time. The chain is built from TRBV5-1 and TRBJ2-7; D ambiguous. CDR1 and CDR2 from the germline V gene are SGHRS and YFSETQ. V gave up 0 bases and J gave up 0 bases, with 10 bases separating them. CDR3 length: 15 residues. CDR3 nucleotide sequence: TGCGCCAGCAGCTTGGGCGACCCAAGCTCCTACGAGCAGTACTTC. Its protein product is CASSLGDPSSYEQYF. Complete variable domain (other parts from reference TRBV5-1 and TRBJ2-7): KAGVTQTPRYLIKTRGQQVTLSCSPISGHRSVSWYQQTPGQGLQFLFEYFSETQRNKGNFPGRFSGRQFSNSRSEMNVSTLELGDSALYLCASSLGDPSSYEQYFGPGTRLTVT.